The 19 T cell receptor beta chains reported below all come from one sample, sequenced in a study of blood T cell repertoires in COVID-19. Sequencing used immunoSEQ multiplex PCR; TCRdb keeps in-frame clones, though not all of them. The sample has 150,000 to 190,000 clones, around 80% seen once; the top ten hold 9.8%. The sequencing input was peripheral blood. The receptors stem from a woman in her forties or fifties with acute or convalescent COVID-19.

V and J are TRBV7-3 and TRBJ2-3; D is uncertain. The CDR3 extends over 14 amino acids. V was shortened by 2 bases and J by 0 bases, with 6 bases between the two germline ends. The germline gives CDR1 SGHTA, CDR2 FQGTGA. The CDR3 reads CASSLGKSTDTQYF. DNA of the CDR3: TGTGCCAGCAGCTTAGGCAAAAGCACAGATACGCAGTATTTT.

The V gene is TRBV2, the J gene TRBJ2-4; possibly TRBD1 for D (6 bases). This CDR3 is built from 15 residues. Looked up from germline, CDR1 is SNHLY and CDR2 is FYNNEI. Between the trimmed V and J ends, which lost 5 bases and 5 bases, there was a span of 16 bases. This CDR3 is CASSYGQGTQNIQYF. In DNA form, the CDR3 reads TGTGCCAGCAGTTACGGTCAGGGGACCCAAAACATTCAGTACTTC.

The chain recombines TRBV5-1 with TRBJ1-1, with D hard to call. The V gene lost 0 bases and the J gene lost 2 bases, with 5 bases spanning the gap. This CDR3 comprises 13 residues. The germline V gene encodes CDR1 SGHRS and CDR2 YFSETQ. In DNA, the CDR3 is TGCGCCAGCAGCTTGGCCATCAACACTGAAGCTTTCTTT. Its translation is CASSLAINTEAFF. The full variable domain, with the rest looked up from reference TRBV5-1 and TRBJ1-1, is KAGVTQTPRYLIKTRGQQVTLSCSPISGHRSVSWYQQTPGQGLQFLFEYFSETQRNKGNFPGRFSGRQFSNSRSEMNVSTLELGDSALYLCASSLAINTEAFFGQGTRLTVV.

The CDR3 DNA reads TGCAGTGCTAGTGGGGACAGTCACTACGAGCAGTACTTC. Its protein product is CSASGDSHYEQYF. This chain uses TRBV20-1 with TRBJ2-7, with 7 bases that match TRBD1. V gave up 3 bases and J gave up 3 bases; unmatched junction bases: 5. CDR3 length equals 13 residues. Per the germline V gene, CDR1 is DFQATT and CDR2 is SNEGSKA (reference sequence).

This sequence joins TRBV27 and TRBJ2-7, with TRBD2 matching over 13 bases. The ends lost 6 bases at V and 4 bases at J; junction bases unmatched: 9. Germline V gene lookup returns CDR1 MNHEY and CDR2 SMNVEV (reference sequence). There are 16 residues in the CDR3. CDR3 amino acids: CASRVKPGLAGYEQYF. CDR3 nucleotides: TGTGCCAGCAGGGTTAAACCGGGACTAGCGGGATACGAGCAGTACTTC.

The sample holds one count of this clone. The chain carries TRBV29-1 and TRBJ1-1; no clear D gene. Germline V lookup: CDR1 SQVTM, CDR2 ANQGSEA. The CDR3 sequence is 13 residues long. Trimming pared 4 bases from V and 2 bases from J, leaving 11 bases between. The CDR3 DNA is TGCAGCGTTGTCTTACAGCCCAACACTGAAGCTTTCTTT. Protein sequence: CSVVLQPNTEAFF.

The chain employs TRBV2 and TRBJ1-1, with TRBD1 as a possible D gene (5 bases). V gave up 9 bases and J gave up 3 bases, with 14 bases separating them. This CDR3 is 13 amino acids long. CDR1 is SNHLY and CDR2 is FYNNEI in the germline V gene. CDR3 in amino acids: CASRQQGYTEAFF. Here the CDR3 DNA reads TGTGCCAGTCGACAGCAGGGTTACACTGAAGCTTTCTTT.

The chain is built from TRBV11-3 and TRBJ2-1; maybe TRBD2 (6 bases). This CDR3 spans 14 amino acids. Trimming removed 1 base from V and 4 bases from J, with 8 bases in between. Germline-derived CDR1 and CDR2 are SGHNT and YENEEA. The CDR3 spells CASSLGAGYNEQFF. In nucleotides, the CDR3 is TGTGCCAGCAGCTTAGGGGCGGGGTACAATGAGCAGTTCTTC.

The chain combines TRBV7-3 with TRBJ2-7; 7 bases align to TRBD2. V lost 3 bases to trimming and J lost 7 bases; unmatched junction nucleotides: 9. This CDR3 region has 14 residues. The germline V gene encodes CDR1 SGHTA and CDR2 FQGTGA. The CDR3 sequence: CASSFSSGGGEQYF. The CDR3 bases are TGTGCCAGCAGCTTCTCCTCGGGAGGAGGTGAGCAGTACTTC.

In nucleotides, the CDR3 is TGTGCCAGCAGCCAGTCCGGGACAGGGTCGTTGTATGGCTACACCTTC. Translated: CASSQSGTGSLYGYTF. This chain joins TRBV7-2 and TRBJ1-2; 9 bases align to TRBD1. J lost 5 bases, V lost 5 bases, and 12 bases had no gene match. Germline V CDR1 and CDR2: SGHTA, FQGNSA. The CDR3 is 16 amino acids.

The chain carries TRBV11-2 and TRBJ2-3, with D possibly TRBD2 on 6 matching bases. The CDR3 spans 13 residues. Trimming stripped 4 bases from V and 6 bases from J, with 11 bases between. In germline, CDR1 is SGHAT, CDR2 FQNNGV. CDR3 sequence (DNA): TGTGCCAGCAGCTCACCGGGGGTGGATACGCAGTATTTT. It translates to CASSSPGVDTQYF.

The chain joins TRBV6-6 to TRBJ1-1; D uncertain. The CDR3 consists of 13 residues. Germline values: CDR1 MNHNY, CDR2 SVGAGI (reference sequence). The germline V and J ends were trimmed by 5 bases and 1 base, with 8 bases remaining between them. The CDR3 sequence: CASSQRQNTEAFF. CDR3 sequence (DNA): TGTGCCAGCAGTCAACGACAGAACACTGAAGCTTTCTTT.

The chain combines TRBV25-1 with TRBJ2-3, with 10 bases lining up with TRBD2. With V trimmed by 3 bases and J by 3 bases, 6 bases remained unmatched. CDR3 length: 16 residues. The germline gives CDR1 MGHDK, CDR2 SYGVNS. The CDR3 loop reads CASSEASGGETDTQYF. CDR3 sequence (DNA): TGTGCCAGCAGTGAGGCCAGCGGGGGGGAAACAGATACGCAGTATTTT.

V is TRBV7-2 and J is TRBJ1-4; a possible D gene is TRBD1 (5 bases). The CDR3 totals 14 residues. Trimming removed 6 bases at V and 1 base at J, with 9 bases between. Germline V gives CDR1 SGHTA, CDR2 FQGNSA. CDR3 protein: CASRPQGTNEKLFF. Here the CDR3 DNA reads TGTGCCAGCAGGCCTCAGGGAACTAATGAAAAACTGTTTTTT.

This clone was recorded only once. The chain is built from TRBV7-2 and TRBJ2-1; D ambiguous. The V and J ends lost 1 base and 7 bases respectively, with 14 bases between them. The CDR3 contains 15 residues. Germline V gene data show CDR1 as SGHTA and CDR2 as FQGNSA. The CDR3 bases are TGTGCCAGCAGCTTAGAGGCTAGGAGTTGGAATGAGCAGTTCTTC. This gives the protein CASSLEARSWNEQFF.

J is TRBJ2-1 and V is TRBV19, with 8 bases matching TRBD2. The CDR3 loop spans 16 amino acids. J gave up 4 bases and V 5 bases, and 10 bases lay outside the gene matches. Germline V gene sequence: CDR1 LNHDA, CDR2 SQIVND (reference sequence). The CDR3 loop is CASSLGRGGYYNEQFF. CDR3 nucleotide sequence: TGTGCCAGTAGTCTTGGGCGCGGGGGGTATTACAATGAGCAGTTCTTC.

V and J are TRBV18 and TRBJ1-2, with TRBD1 matching 9 bases. The CDR3 length is 16 residues. Germline-derived CDR1 and CDR2 are KGHSH and LQKENI. Unmatched junction bases numbered 12, after V lost 3 bases and J lost 7 bases. The CDR3 DNA is TGTGCCAGCTCACCTAACAGGGGGCGGACCGCCACTGGCTACACCTTC. It is translated as CASSPNRGRTATGYTF.

The chain combines TRBV9 with TRBJ2-1, with D possibly being TRBD2 (5 bases). Deletions cut 0 bases from V and 0 bases from J, with 10 bases between. Germline V gene sequence: CDR1 SGDLS, CDR2 YYNGEE. The CDR3 is 16 residues long. CDR3 sequence: CASSVAVAFSYNEQFF. CDR3 in DNA: TGTGCCAGCAGCGTAGCTGTAGCGTTCTCCTACAATGAGCAGTTCTTC.

This clone was found a few times. The chain combines TRBV7-2 with TRBJ1-2; TRBD1 is a possible D gene (5 bases). This CDR3 is 16 amino acids long. Germline loops: CDR1 SGHTA, CDR2 FQGNSA. Trimming removed 2 bases from V and 5 bases from J, with 18 bases in between. CDR3 coding DNA: TGTGCCAGCAGCTTAATAGGCCCGGTTGGGACTTATGGCTACACCTTC. Amino acid sequence: CASSLIGPVGTYGYTF.